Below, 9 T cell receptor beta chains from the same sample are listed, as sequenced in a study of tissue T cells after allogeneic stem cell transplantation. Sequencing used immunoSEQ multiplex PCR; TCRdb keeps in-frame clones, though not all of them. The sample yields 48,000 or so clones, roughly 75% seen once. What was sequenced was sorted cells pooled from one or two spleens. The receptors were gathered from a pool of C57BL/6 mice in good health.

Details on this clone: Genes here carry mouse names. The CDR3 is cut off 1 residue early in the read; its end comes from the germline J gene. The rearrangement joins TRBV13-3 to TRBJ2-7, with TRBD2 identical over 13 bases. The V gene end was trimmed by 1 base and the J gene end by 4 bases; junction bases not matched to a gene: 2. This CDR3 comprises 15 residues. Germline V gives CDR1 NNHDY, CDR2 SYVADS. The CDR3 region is CASSDRDWGGYEQYF. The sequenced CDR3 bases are TGTGCCAGCAGTGATAGGGACTGGGGGGGGTATGAACAGTAC.

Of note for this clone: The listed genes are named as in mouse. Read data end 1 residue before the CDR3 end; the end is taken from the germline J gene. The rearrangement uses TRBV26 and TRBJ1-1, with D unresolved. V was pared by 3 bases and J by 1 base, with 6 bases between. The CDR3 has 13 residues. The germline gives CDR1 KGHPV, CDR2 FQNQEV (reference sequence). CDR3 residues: CASSLRGNTEVFF. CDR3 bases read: TGTGCCAGCAGTCTCCGGGGGAACACAGAAGTCTTC.

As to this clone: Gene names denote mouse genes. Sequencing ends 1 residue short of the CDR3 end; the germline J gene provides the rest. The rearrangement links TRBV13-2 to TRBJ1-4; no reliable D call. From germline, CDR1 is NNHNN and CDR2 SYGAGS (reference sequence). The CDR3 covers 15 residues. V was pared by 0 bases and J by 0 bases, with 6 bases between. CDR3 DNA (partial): TGTGCCAGCGGTGATGCGCCATTTTCCAACGAAAGATTATTT. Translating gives CASGDAPFSNERLF. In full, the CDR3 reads CASGDAPFSNERLFF.

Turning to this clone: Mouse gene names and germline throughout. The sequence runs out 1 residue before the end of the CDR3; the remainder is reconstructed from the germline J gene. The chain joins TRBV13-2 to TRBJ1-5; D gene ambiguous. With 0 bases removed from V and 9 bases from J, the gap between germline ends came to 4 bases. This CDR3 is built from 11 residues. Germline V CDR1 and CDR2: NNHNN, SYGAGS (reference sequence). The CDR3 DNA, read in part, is TGTGCCAGCGGTGATGCGCGGGCTCCGCTT. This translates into CASGDARAPL. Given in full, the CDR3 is CASGDARAPLF.

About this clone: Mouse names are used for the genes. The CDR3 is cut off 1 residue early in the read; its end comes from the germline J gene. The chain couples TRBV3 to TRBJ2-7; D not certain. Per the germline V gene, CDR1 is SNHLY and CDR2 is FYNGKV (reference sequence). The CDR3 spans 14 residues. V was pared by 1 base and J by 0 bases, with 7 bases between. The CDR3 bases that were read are TGTGCCAGCAGCTTAGGCCAGAGCTCCTATGAACAGTAC. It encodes CASSLGQSSYEQY. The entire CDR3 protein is CASSLGQSSYEQYF.

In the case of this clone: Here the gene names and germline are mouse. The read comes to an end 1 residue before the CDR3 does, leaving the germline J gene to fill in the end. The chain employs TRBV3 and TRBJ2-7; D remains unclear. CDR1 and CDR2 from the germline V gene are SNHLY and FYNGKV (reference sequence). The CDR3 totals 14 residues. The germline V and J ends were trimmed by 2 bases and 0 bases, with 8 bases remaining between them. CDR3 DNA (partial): TGTGCCAGCAGCTTAATTGGGAGCTCCTATGAACAGTAC. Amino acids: CASSLIGSSYEQY. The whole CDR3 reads CASSLIGSSYEQYF.

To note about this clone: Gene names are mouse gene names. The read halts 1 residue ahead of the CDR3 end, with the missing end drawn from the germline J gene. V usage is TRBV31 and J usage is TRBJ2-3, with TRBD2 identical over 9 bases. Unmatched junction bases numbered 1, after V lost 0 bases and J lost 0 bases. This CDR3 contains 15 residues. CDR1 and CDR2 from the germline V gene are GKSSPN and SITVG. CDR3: CAWSLTGGSAETLYF. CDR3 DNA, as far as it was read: TGTGCCTGGAGTCTGACTGGGGGTAGTGCAGAAACGCTGTAT.

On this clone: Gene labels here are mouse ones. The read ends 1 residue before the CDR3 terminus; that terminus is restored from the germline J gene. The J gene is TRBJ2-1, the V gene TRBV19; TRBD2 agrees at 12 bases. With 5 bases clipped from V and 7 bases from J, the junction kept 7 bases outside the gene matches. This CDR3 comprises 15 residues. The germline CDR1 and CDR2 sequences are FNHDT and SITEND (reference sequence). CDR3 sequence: CASSPTGGALAEQFF. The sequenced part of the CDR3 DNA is TGTGCCAGCAGCCCGACTGGGGGGGCGCTAGCTGAGCAGTTC. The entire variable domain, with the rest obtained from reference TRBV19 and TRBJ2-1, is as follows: GGIITQTPKFLIGQEGQKLTLKCQQNFNHDTMYWYRQDSGKGLRLIYYSITENDLQKGDLSEGYDASREKKSSFSLTVTSAQKNEMAVFLCASSPTGGALAEQFFGPGTRLTVL.

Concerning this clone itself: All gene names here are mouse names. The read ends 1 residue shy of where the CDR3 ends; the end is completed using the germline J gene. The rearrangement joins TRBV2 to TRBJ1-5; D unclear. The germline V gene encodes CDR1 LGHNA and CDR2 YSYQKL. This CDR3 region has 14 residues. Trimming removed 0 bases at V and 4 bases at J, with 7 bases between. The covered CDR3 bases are TGTGCCAGCAGCCAAGAGTCGGGGAACCAGGCTCCGCTT. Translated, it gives CASSQESGNQAPL. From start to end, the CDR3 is CASSQESGNQAPLF.